This T cell receptor (beta chain) is drawn from a study of post-analysis software for immune sequencing data. Study context: Relapsing-remitting, secondary progressive and progressive-relapsing multiple sclerosis were all included among the disease courses.

Presence of unique molecular identifiers characterized the TCR beta cDNA libraries. From the PCR reads, TCRdb called clonotypes with MiXCR, one entry per CDR3 protein. The sample yields approximately 260,000 distinct CDR3 sequences, 30% to 45% seen once. Study-level results: Samples sharing a preparation batch grouped tightly together when assessed by F measure. Patients with multiple sclerosis recorded significantly lower normalized Chao1 diversity than controls, the study found. TRBV5-6, TRBV5-1 and TRBV20-1 belonged to a set of roughly 5 TRBV segments that were more frequent in patients than controls.

This clonotype was seen many times. Its matching antigen is unknown. Germline loops: CDR1 SGHVS, CDR2 FQNEAQ. The CDR3 is made up of 14 amino acids. V lost 5 bases and J lost 1, with 9 bases in between. Material: blood. This clonotype originated in a girl aged 5-17 years with multiple sclerosis. J is TRBJ1-5 and V is TRBV7-8; D remains ambiguous. CDR3 coding DNA: TGTGCCAGCAGCCCCCCCGAGAGCAATCAGCCCCAGCATTTT. It codes for CASSPPESNQPQHF.